These T cell receptor beta chains were read from a single sample in a study of OX40 agonist ivuxolimab in advanced cancers. Profiling relied on immunoSEQ multiplex PCR, and the TCRdb table lists in-frame clones only, not all of them. This table holds some 59,000 clones, 80% to 90% found once. The sequencing here drew on CD4+ or CD8+ T cells sorted from blood, taken in a trial of the OX40 agonist ivuxolimab. These receptors all come from an adult with an advanced solid tumor such as melanoma, head and neck, liver or kidney cancer. Both conserved end residues are part of each CDR3. A D gene is named only where the DNA matches it firmly. A clone size is listed for some rows: how often the clone was seen (once, few, many), or a class if it is expanded.

v_call	clone_size	cdr3_length	j_call	d_call	cdr3_aa	cdr3_nt
TRBV5-1	-	15	TRBJ2-5	TRBD2	CASFRTSGAQETQYF	TGCGCCAGCTTCAGGACTAGCGGGGCGCAGGAGACCCAGTACTTC
TRBV19	once	17	TRBJ1-3	TRBD1	CASSISGQVISGNTIYF	TGTGCCAGTAGTATATCCGGACAGGTAATCTCTGGAAACACCATATATTTT
TRBV5-6	few	16	TRBJ1-6	-	CASSPTTSSYNSPLHF	TGTGCCAGCAGCCCGACTACCAGCTCCTATAATTCACCCCTCCACTTT
TRBV5-1	-	15	TRBJ2-3	-	CASSIGRVESDTQYF	TGCGCCAGCAGTATTGGCAGGGTCGAATCAGATACGCAGTATTTT
TRBV28	once	14	TRBJ2-1	-	CASSSRTIGNEQFF	TGTGCCAGCAGTTCCCGGACTATTGGCAATGAGCAGTTCTTC
TRBV18	-	15	TRBJ2-7	TRBD1	CASSPLGTGGYEQYF	TGTGCCAGCTCACCTCTTGGGACAGGGGGCTACGAGCAGTACTTC
TRBV6-6	-	15	TRBJ2-5	TRBD2	CASSQTSGTKETQYF	TGTGCCAGCAGCCAGACTAGCGGGACTAAAGAGACCCAGTACTTC
TRBV6-1	-	11	TRBJ2-7	-	CASTYSYEQYF	TGTGCCAGCACCTACAGCTACGAGCAGTACTTC
TRBV27	once	13	TRBJ2-3	-	CASGGIRTDTQYF	TGTGCCAGCGGGGGAATCCGGACAGATACGCAGTATTTT
TRBV19	-	13	TRBJ2-2	-	CASSIEGTGELFF	TGTGCCAGTAGTATAGAGGGGACCGGGGAGCTGTTTTTT
TRBV6-5	-	15	TRBJ2-1	TRBD2	CASSISGTSFNEQFF	TGTGCCAGCAGTATTTCCGGGACTAGCTTTAATGAGCAGTTCTTC
TRBV20-1	-	11	TRBJ2-1	-	CSARSNNEQFF	TGCAGTGCTCGGTCCAACAATGAGCAGTTCTTC
TRBV6-5	-	16	TRBJ1-1	-	CASSYSETWVNTEAFF	TGTGCCAGCAGTTACTCTGAGACATGGGTGAACACTGAAGCTTTCTTT